The entry that follows covers one T cell receptor beta chain sequence. The antigen is not known. The record originates from a study of cytomegalovirus exposure and HLA in healthy donors. The study, taken as a whole, reports: Within the data, a cluster of highly shared sequence variants was likely a sequencing artifact. Highest at DRB1 and lowest at HLA-C, TCR association rates differed among HLA loci in a later analysis.

Amplification used 60 Vbeta primers and 13 Jbeta primers. The data were produced by immunoSEQ multiplex PCR, yet TCRdb's version contains in-frame clones alone and is incomplete. Here the sample spans about 160,000 clones, about 88% being singletons. CDR1 is SGHRS, CDR2 YFSETQ, per germline. The CDR3 sequence is 15 residues long. V shed 2 bases and J 11 bases; nucleotides not matched to a gene: 11. This TCR was recovered from a man aged 18-30 years in good health and CMV-seropositive. The genes are TRBV5-1 and TRBJ2-7; 12 positions match TRBD1. Sequencing input: PBMCs. The CDR3 nucleotides read TGCGCCAGCAGCTTCGAGGGGGGACAGGGGGCTAGTAAGTACTTC. Its protein product is CASSFEGGQGASKYF.